This T cell receptor (beta chain) was observed in a study of T cell responses to AZD1222 COVID-19 vaccine. V was cut by 5 bases and J by 3 bases, with 29 bases left in between. The CDR3 spans 21 residues. Looked up from germline, CDR1 is MNHEY and CDR2 is SMNVEV (reference sequence). Only in-frame clones appear in the TCRdb table, and some are missing; sequencing was by immunoSEQ multiplex PCR. The data contain fewer than 85,000 clones, about 91% of them singletons. This clone was seen once. Its target is unknown. Study results and caveats: Reportedly, close to half of spike-specific TCRs are directed against unmutated variant regions.

This clonotype originated in an adult in good health. Sequencing was performed on peripheral blood, taken on day 0 of MenACWY control vaccination. V and J are TRBV27 and TRBJ2-6, with D tentatively TRBD2 (7 bases). CDR3 residues: CASSKMGGWGGTPIGANVLTF. The CDR3 bases are TGTGCCAGCAGTAAGATGGGGGGATGGGGGGGCACCCCGATTGGGGCCAACGTCCTGACTTTC.